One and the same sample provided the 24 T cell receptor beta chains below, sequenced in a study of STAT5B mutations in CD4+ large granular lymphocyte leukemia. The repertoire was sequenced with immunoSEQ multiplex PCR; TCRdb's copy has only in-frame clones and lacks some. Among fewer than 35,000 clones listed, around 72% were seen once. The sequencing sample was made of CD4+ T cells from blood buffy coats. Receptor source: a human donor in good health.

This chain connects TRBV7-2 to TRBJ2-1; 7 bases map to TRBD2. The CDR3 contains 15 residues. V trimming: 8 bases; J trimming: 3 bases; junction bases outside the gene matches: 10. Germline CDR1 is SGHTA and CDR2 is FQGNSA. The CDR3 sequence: CASGPTGTNYNEQFF. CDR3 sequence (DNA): TGTGCCAGCGGACCGACCGGGACTAACTACAATGAGCAGTTCTTC.

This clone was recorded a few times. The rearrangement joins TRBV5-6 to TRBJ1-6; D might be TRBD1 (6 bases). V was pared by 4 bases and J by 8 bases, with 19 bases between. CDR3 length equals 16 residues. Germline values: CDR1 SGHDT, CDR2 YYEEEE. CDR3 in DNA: TGTGCCAGCAGCCCACTAGGGGGTAATCTCGATTCACCCCTCCACTTT. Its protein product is CASSPLGGNLDSPLHF. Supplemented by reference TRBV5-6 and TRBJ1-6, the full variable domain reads DAGVTQSPTHLIKTRGQQVTLRCSPKSGHDTVSWYQQALGQGPQFIFQYYEEEERQRGNFPDRFSGHQFPNYSSELNVNALLLGDSALYLCASSPLGGNLDSPLHFGNGTRLTVT.

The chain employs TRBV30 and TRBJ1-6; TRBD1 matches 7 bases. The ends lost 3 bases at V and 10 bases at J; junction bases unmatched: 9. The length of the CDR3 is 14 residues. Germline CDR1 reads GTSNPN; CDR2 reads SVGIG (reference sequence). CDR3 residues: CAWRTSGGGSPLHF. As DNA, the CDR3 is TGTGCCTGGAGGACATCAGGGGGAGGGTCACCCCTCCACTTT.

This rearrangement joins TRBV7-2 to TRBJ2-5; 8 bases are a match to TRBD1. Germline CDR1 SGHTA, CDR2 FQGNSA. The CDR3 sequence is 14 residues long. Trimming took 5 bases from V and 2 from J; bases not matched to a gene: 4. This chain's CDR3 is CASSLQGGQETQYF. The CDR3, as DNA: TGTGCCAGCAGCCTACAGGGGGGACAAGAGACCCAGTACTTC.

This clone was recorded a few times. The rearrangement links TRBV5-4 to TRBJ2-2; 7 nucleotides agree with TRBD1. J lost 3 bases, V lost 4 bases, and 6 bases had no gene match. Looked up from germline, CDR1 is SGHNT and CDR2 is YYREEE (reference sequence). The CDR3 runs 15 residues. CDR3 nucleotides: TGTGCCAGCAGCCTGGACAGGCGGTACACCGGGGAGCTGTTTTTT. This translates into CASSLDRRYTGELFF.

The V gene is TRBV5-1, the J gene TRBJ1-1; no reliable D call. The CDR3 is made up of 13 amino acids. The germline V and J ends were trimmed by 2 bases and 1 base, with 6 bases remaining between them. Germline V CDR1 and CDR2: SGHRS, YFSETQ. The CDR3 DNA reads TGCGCCAGCAGCTTAGGAGAGAACACTGAAGCTTTCTTT. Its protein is CASSLGENTEAFF.

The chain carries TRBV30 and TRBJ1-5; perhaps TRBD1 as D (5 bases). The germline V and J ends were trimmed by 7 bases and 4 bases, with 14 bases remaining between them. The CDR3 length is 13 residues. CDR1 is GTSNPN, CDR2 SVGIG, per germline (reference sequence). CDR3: CASGGVRNQPQHF. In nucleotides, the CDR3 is TGTGCCTCGGGGGGGGTCAGGAATCAGCCCCAGCATTTT.

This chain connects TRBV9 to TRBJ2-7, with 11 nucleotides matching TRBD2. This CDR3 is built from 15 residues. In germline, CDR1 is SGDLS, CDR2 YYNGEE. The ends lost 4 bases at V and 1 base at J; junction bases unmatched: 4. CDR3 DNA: TGTGCCAGCAGCATCGGGACTAGCGGATCCTACGAGCAGTACTTC. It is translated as CASSIGTSGSYEQYF.

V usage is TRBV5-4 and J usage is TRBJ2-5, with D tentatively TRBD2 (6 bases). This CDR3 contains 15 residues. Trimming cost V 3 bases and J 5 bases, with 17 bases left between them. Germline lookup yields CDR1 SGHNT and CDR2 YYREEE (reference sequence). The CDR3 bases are TGTGCCAGCAGCTCGCCTTCGGGGGACGCCGAGACCCAGTACTTC. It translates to CASSSPSGDAETQYF.

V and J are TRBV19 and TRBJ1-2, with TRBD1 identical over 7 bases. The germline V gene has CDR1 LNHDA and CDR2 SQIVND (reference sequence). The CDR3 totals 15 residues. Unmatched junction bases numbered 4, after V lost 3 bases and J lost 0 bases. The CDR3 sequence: CASSMGDSANYGYTF. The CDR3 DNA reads TGTGCCAGTAGTATGGGGGACAGCGCTAACTATGGCTACACCTTC.

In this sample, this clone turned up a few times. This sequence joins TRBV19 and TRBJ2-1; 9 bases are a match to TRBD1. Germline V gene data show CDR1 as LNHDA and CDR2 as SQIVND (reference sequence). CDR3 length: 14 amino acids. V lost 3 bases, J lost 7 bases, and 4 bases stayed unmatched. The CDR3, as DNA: TGTGCCAGTAGTATCGGACAGGGGCGGAATGAGCAGTTCTTC. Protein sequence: CASSIGQGRNEQFF. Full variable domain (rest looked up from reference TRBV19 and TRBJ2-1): DGGITQSPKYLFRKEGQNVTLSCEQNLNHDAMYWYRQDPGQGLRLIYYSQIVNDFQKGDIAEGYSVSREKKESFPLTVTSAQKNPTAFYLCASSIGQGRNEQFFGPGTRLTVL.

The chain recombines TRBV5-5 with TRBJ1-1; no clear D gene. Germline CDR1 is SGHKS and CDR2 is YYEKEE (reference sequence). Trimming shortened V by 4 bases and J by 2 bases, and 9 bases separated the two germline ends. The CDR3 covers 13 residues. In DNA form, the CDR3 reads TGTGCCAGCAGCAAATTGGACAACACTGAAGCTTTCTTT. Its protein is CASSKLDNTEAFF.

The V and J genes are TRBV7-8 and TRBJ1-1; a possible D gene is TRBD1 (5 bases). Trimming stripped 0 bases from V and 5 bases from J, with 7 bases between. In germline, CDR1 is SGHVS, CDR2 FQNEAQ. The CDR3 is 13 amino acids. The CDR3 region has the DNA TGTGCCAGCAGCTTAGCGGGGGATACTGAAGCTTTCTTT. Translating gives CASSLAGDTEAFF.

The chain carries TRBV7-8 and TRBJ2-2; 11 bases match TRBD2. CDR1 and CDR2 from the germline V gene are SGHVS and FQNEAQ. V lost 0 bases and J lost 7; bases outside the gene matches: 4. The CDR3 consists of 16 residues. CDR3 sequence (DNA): TGTGCCAGCAGCTTAGCTAGCGGGGGGGCCTTCGGGGAGCTGTTTTTT. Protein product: CASSLASGGAFGELFF.

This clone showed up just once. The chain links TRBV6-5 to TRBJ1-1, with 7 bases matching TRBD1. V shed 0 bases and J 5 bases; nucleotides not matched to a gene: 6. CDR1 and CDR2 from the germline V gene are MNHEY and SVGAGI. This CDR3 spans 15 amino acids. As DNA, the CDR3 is TGTGCCAGCAGTTACTCGAGGGGGCCTGGAACTGAAGCTTTCTTT. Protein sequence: CASSYSRGPGTEAFF.

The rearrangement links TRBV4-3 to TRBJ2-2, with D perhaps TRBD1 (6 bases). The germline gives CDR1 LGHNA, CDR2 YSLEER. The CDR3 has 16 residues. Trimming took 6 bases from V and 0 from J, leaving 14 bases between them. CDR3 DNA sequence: TGCGCCAGCAGTCATTCCGGGACAACGAACACCGGGGAGCTGTTTTTT. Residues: CASSHSGTTNTGELFF.

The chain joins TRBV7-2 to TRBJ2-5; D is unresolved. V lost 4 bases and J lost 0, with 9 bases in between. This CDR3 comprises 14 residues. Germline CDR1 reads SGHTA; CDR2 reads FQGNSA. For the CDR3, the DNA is TGTGCCAGCAGCTCCTCTGGCAACCAAGAGACCCAGTACTTC. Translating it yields CASSSSGNQETQYF.

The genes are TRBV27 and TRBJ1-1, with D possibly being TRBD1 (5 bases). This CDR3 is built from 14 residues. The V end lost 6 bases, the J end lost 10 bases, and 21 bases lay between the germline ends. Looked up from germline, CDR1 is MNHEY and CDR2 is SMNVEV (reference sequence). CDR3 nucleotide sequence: TGTGCCAGCAGCCTAAACGGAGACAGACAACGAGCTTTCTTT. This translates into CASSLNGDRQRAFF.

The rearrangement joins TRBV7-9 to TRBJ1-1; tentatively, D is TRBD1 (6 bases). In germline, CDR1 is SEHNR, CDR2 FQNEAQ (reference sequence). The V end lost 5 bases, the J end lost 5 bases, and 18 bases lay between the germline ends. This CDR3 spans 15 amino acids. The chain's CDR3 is CASSVQGQGGTEAFF. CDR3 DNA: TGTGCCAGCAGCGTCCAGGGGCAGGGAGGAACTGAAGCTTTCTTT.

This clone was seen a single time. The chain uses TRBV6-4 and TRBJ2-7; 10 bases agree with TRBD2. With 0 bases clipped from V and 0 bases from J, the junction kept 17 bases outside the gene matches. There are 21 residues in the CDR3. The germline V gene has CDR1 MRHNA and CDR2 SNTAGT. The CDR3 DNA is TGTGCCAGCAGTGACTCGCTAGCGGGGGTGCCATCTGACTCTAGCTCCTACGAGCAGTACTTC. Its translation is CASSDSLAGVPSDSSSYEQYF.

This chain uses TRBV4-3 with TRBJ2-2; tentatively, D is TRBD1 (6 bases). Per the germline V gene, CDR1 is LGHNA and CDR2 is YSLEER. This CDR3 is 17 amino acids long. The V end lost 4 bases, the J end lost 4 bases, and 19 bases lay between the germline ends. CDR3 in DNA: TGCGCCAGCAGCCCGAGGCCTGCCCGGACAGTCACCGGGGAGCTGTTTTTT. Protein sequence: CASSPRPARTVTGELFF.

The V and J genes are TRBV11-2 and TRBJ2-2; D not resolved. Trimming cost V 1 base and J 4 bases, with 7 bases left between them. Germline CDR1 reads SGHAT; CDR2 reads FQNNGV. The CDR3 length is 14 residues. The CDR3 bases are TGTGCCAGCAGCTTAGGGGCAGGCACCGGGGAGCTGTTTTTT. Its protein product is CASSLGAGTGELFF.

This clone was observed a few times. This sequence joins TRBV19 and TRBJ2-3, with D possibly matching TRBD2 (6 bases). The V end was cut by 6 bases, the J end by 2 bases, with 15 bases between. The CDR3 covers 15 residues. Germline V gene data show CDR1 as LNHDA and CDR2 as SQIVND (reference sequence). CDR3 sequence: CASSSGGANTDTQYF. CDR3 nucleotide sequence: TGTGCCAGTAGCAGTGGCGGGGCGAACACAGATACGCAGTATTTT.

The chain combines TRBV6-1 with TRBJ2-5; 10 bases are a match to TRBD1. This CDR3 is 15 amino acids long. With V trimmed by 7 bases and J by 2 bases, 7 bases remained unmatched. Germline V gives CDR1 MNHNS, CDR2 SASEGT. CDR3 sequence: CASTNGQGGQETQYF. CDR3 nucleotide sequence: TGTGCCAGCACAAACGGACAGGGGGGACAAGAGACCCAGTACTTC.